A selection of T cell receptor beta chains follows, all from one sample in a study of T cells after yellow fever vaccination. TCRdb re-called the 5' RACE reads with MiXCR, one entry per CDR3 protein. Of some 560,000 distinct CDR3 sequences in the sample, around 16% were seen once. The sample in question was PBMCs, obtained about 5 days after the first yellow fever vaccination. The source of these receptors is a man younger than 35 who received the YFV17D yellow fever vaccine. The CDR3 runs from the conserved cysteine through the conserved F or W. D genes are given only for firm matches. Size values are once, few and many counts, or a class for expanded clones, and some rows have none.

D | size | J | V | CDR3 | DNA
TRBD1 | few | TRBJ2-5 | TRBV5-4 | CASSRGGQGQETQYF | TGTGCCAGCAGCCGCGGCGGACAGGGGCAAGAGACCCAGTACTTC
NA | few | TRBJ2-2 | TRBV7-3 | CASSPGDTNGELFF | TGTGCCAGCAGCCCGGGAGATACTAACGGGGAGCTGTTTTTT
TRBD1 | few | TRBJ2-4 | TRBV11-3 | CASSPGQGQNIQYF | TGTGCCAGCAGCCCGGGACAGGGCCAAAACATTCAGTACTTC
TRBD2 | NA | TRBJ2-3 | TRBV5-1 | CASSPLAGGLLRTDTQYF | TGCGCCAGCAGCCCCCTAGCGGGGGGACTATTGCGCACAGATACGCAGTATTTT
TRBD1 | NA | TRBJ1-2 | TRBV5-1 | CASSNEGQGYGYTF | TGCGCCAGCAGCAACGAGGGACAGGGTTATGGCTACACCTTC
NA | few | TRBJ2-7 | TRBV2 | CASKKIVTYEQYF | TGTGCCAGCAAAAAAATAGTCACCTACGAGCAGTACTTC
NA | many | TRBJ1-5 | TRBV7-2 | CASSLEVYQPQHF | TGTGCCAGCAGCTTAGAGGTTTATCAGCCCCAGCATTTT
TRBD1 | NA | TRBJ1-3 | TRBV6-5 | CASSYWTGAGNTIYF | TGTGCCAGCAGTTACTGGACAGGGGCTGGAAACACCATATATTTT
NA | NA | TRBJ1-5 | TRBV18 | CASSRTDYGQPQHF | TGTGCCAGCTCACGGACGGATTACGGTCAGCCCCAGCATTTT
NA | NA | TRBJ1-6 | TRBV29-1 | CSVGGRGVDSPLHF | TGCAGCGTTGGTGGAAGGGGGGTAGATTCACCCCTCCACTTT
TRBD2 | few | TRBJ2-3 | TRBV9 | CASQNSGGALDTQYF | TGTGCCAGTCAAAATAGCGGGGGGGCTCTAGATACGCAGTATTTT
TRBD2 | many | TRBJ2-5 | TRBV12-3/TRBV12-4 | CASHGTGGETQYF | TGTGCCAGCCATGGAACGGGGGGAGAGACCCAGTACTTC
NA | few | TRBJ2-2 | TRBV7-2 | CASSSINTGELFF | TGTGCCAGCAGCTCCATTAACACCGGGGAGCTGTTTTTT
TRBD1 | few | TRBJ2-4 | TRBV12-3/TRBV12-4 | CASSPVRGLQYF | TGTGCCAGCAGCCCCGTGAGGGGGCTTCAGTACTTC
NA | few | TRBJ1-1 | TRBV19 | CASSPLIDGYTEAFF | TGTGCCAGTAGTCCCTTGATTGACGGCTACACTGAAGCTTTCTTT
NA | many | TRBJ2-3 | TRBV11-1 | CASSFEADSTDTQYF | TGTGCCAGCAGCTTTGAGGCGGATAGCACAGATACGCAGTATTTT
NA | many | TRBJ2-1 | TRBV6-2/TRBV6-3 | CASTHVRESNDEQFF | TGTGCCAGCACCCACGTGCGGGAATCCAACGATGAGCAGTTCTTC
NA | NA | TRBJ2-1 | TRBV4-3 | CASSGTPSHNEQFF | TGCGCCAGCAGCGGGACTCCCAGCCACAATGAGCAGTTCTTC
TRBD1 | few | TRBJ2-5 | TRBV6-2/TRBV6-3 | CASSYSPGGKQETQYF | TGTGCCAGCAGTTACTCCCCAGGGGGAAAACAAGAGACCCAGTACTTC
TRBD2 | few | TRBJ2-1 | TRBV4-1 | CASSQDAGVYNEQFF | TGCGCCAGCAGCCAAGATGCGGGGGTCTACAATGAGCAGTTCTTC
NA | NA | TRBJ1-4 | TRBV7-9 | CASKRTATNKKLFF | TGTGCCAGCAAACGGACTGCAACTAATAAAAAACTGTTTTTT
NA | once | TRBJ2-1 | TRBV6-5 | CASSYLDEQFF | TGTGCCAGCAGTTACCTGGATGAGCAGTTCTTC
TRBD1 | NA | TRBJ1-2 | TRBV6-1 | CASRTRTTGFNYGYTF | TGTGCCAGCAGAACCAGGACGACAGGGTTTAACTATGGCTACACCTTC
TRBD2 | few | TRBJ2-5 | TRBV6-2/TRBV6-3 | CASSYVASGTSRRTKRVTQYF | TGTGCCAGCAGTTACGTGGCTAGCGGAACCTCGAGACGAACAAAAAGGGTGACCCAGTACTTC
TRBD1 | many | TRBJ2-5 | TRBV6-5 | CASSFNRGLGETQYF | TGTGCCAGCAGTTTCAACAGGGGCCTCGGCGAGACCCAGTACTTC
TRBD1 | few | TRBJ2-3 | TRBV7-2 | CASSADRISTNTQYF | TGTGCCAGCAGCGCGGACAGGATATCCACAAATACGCAGTATTTT
TRBD2 | NA | TRBJ2-5 | TRBV2 | CAKLAGGPIGLETQYF | TGTGCCAAACTAGCGGGGGGGCCGATTGGTTTGGAGACCCAGTACTTC
NA | many | TRBJ2-2 | TRBV7-9 | CASSFWGLNTGELFF | TGTGCCAGCAGCTTTTGGGGACTTAACACCGGGGAGCTGTTTTTT
NA | NA | TRBJ1-2 | TRBV7-4 | CASSLEKATRGRYGYTF | TGTGCCAGCAGCTTAGAGAAAGCGACGCGTGGCCGGTATGGCTACACCTTC
NA | NA | TRBJ2-1 | TRBV19 | CASSKGPYNEQFF | TGTGCCAGTAGTAAGGGTCCCTACAATGAGCAGTTCTTC
NA | few | TRBJ1-2 | TRBV7-9 | CASSLKVPSPGGYTF | TGTGCCAGCAGCTTAAAGGTACCCTCGCCGGGTGGCTACACCTTC
NA | few | TRBJ2-2 | TRBV4-2 | CASSQEGSGELFF | TGTGCCAGCAGCCAAGAAGGGTCCGGGGAGCTGTTTTTT
TRBD1 | NA | TRBJ2-5 | TRBV7-9 | CASSLGTDTKRTQYF | TGTGCCAGCAGCTTGGGGACAGATACCAAGAGAACCCAGTACTTC